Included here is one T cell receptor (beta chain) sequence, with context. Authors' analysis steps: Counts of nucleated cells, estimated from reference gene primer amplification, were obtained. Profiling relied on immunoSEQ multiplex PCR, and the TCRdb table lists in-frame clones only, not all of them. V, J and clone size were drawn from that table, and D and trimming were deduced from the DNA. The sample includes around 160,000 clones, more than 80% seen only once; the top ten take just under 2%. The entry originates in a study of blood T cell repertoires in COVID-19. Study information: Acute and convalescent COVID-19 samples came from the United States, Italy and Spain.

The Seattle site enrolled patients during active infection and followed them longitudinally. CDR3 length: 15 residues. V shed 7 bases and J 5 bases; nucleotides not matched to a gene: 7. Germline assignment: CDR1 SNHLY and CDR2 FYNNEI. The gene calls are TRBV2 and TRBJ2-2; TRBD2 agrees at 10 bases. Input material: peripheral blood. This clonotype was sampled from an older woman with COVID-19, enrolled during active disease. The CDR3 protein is CASTEAGGITGELFF. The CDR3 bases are TGTGCCAGCACAGAAGCGGGGGGGATTACCGGGGAGCTGTTTTTT.